Sequencing of this TCR beta chain was carried out in a study of blood T cell repertoires in COVID-19. The wider study: The United States, Italy and Spain were the sources of the acute and convalescent COVID-19 samples. T cells, B-cell-depleted T cells, or PBMCs supplied cDNA or gDNA.

Authors' data handling: Amplifying reference gene primers gave estimates of nucleated cell counts. The method was immunoSEQ multiplex PCR; TCRdb's version includes in-frame clones alone and lacks a portion of them. The D gene and trimming were derived from the DNA, and the V and J assignments and clone size from that table. Of 310,000 or so clones listed, approximately 87% are singletons. J lost 6 bases, V lost 4 bases, and 3 bases had no gene match. Germline CDR1 reads LGHDT; CDR2 reads YNNKEL (reference sequence). The CDR3 consists of 12 residues. Sequenced: peripheral blood. The chain recombines TRBV3-1 (or the pseudogene TRBV3-2) with TRBJ2-7; 7 bases fit TRBD1. The receptor comes from a woman aged 50 to 60 with active or convalescent COVID-19. The CDR3 nucleotides are TGTGCCAGCAGCCCCCAGGGGGTCGAGCAGTACTTC. The encoded protein is CASSPQGVEQYF.